The clone carrying this TCR beta chain was picked up one time. Seattle patients were enrolled during active infection and followed longitudinally. The data derive from a study of blood T cell repertoires in COVID-19. Study context: Spain, Italy and the United States supplied samples that represented acute and convalescent COVID-19. T cells, B-cell-depleted T cells, or PBMCs provided the cDNA or gDNA that served as material.

Assay used: immunoSEQ multiplex PCR; TCRdb lists only in-frame clones, some missing. Of 150,000 to 200,000 clones in the sample, 92% are singletons; the top ten hold approximately 4.8%. Input material: peripheral blood. The TCR comes from a young man with COVID-19, enrolled during active disease.

CDR3 in amino acids: CASRKGEGSYNEQFF. CDR3 DNA: TGTGCCAGCAGAAAGGGGGAGGGGTCCTACAATGAGCAGTTCTTC. The chain joins TRBV2 to TRBJ2-1, with D tentatively TRBD2 (7 bases). Germline CDR1 and CDR2: SNHLY and FYNNEI. The CDR3 length is 15 residues. The V end was cut by 6 bases, the J end by 1 base, with 13 bases between.